Shown below are 4 T cell receptor beta chains from a single sample sequenced in a study of Graves' ophthalmopathy and Graves' hyperthyroidism. Amplification of TCR beta CDR3 regions used RNA transcripts. Second-round multiplex PCR followed a first-round RT-PCR using HTBI primers. TCRdb processed the multiplex PCR reads anew with MiXCR; each CDR3 protein has one entry. The sample lists 230,000 or so distinct CDR3 sequences, less than 55% occurring once. The sequenced material came from peripheral blood. The origin of the receptors is an adult man with Graves' ophthalmopathy.

This chain uses TRBV29-1 with TRBJ1-1; TRBD1 matches at 9 bases. The CDR3 has 13 amino acids. Germline assignment: CDR1 SQVTM and CDR2 ANQGSEA. J lost 5 bases, V lost 7 bases, and 8 bases had no gene match. In DNA, the CDR3 is TGCAGCGGCACAGGGGGCTTCCGGACTGAAGCTTTCTTT. Protein sequence: CSGTGGFRTEAFF.

The rearrangement joins TRBV20-1 to TRBJ1-1; a possible D gene is TRBD1 (6 bases). The CDR3 contains 14 residues. V lost 6 bases and J lost 0, with 14 bases in between. The germline V gene has CDR1 DFQATT and CDR2 SNEGSKA (reference sequence). The CDR3: CSATPGHMNTEAFF. The DNA for the CDR3 is TGCAGTGCCACGCCGGGACACATGAACACTGAAGCTTTCTTT.

V is TRBV2 and J is TRBJ2-3; 8 nucleotides align to TRBD1. CDR1 and CDR2 from the germline V gene are SNHLY and FYNNEI. The trim removed 7 bases at V and 7 bases at J, leaving 7 bases unmatched. The length of the CDR3 is 13 residues. The CDR3 sequence: CASKPGQDYTQYF. The CDR3, as DNA: TGTGCCAGCAAGCCGGGACAGGATTATACGCAGTATTTT.

The V call is TRBV7-9, the J call TRBJ2-6; tentative D call: TRBD1 (6 bases). This CDR3 comprises 16 residues. The germline V and J ends were trimmed by 4 bases and 3 bases, with 13 bases remaining between them. The germline V gene has CDR1 SEHNR and CDR2 FQNEAQ (reference sequence). The CDR3 protein is CASSSQGLGGANVLTF. The CDR3 DNA follows: TGTGCCAGCAGCTCACAGGGTCTAGGTGGGGCCAACGTCCTGACTTTC.